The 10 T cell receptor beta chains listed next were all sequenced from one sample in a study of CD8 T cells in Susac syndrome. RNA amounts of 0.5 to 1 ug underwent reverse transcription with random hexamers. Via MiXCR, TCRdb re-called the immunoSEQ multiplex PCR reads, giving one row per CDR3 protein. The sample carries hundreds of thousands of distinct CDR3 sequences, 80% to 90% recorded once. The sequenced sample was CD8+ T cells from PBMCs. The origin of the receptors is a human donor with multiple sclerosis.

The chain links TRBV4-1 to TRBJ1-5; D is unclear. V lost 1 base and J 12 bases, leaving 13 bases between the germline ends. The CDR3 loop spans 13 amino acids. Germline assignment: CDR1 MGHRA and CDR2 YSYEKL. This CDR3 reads CASSQGPEVFQHF. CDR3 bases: TGCGCCAGCAGCCAAGGCCCGGAAGTGTTCCAGCATTTT.

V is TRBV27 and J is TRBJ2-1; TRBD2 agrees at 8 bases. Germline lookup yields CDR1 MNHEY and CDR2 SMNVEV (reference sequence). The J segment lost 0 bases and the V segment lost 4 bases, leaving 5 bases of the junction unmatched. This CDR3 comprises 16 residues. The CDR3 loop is CASSSTSGRSYNEQFF. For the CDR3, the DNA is TGTGCCAGCAGTTCCACTAGCGGACGCTCCTACAATGAGCAGTTCTTC.

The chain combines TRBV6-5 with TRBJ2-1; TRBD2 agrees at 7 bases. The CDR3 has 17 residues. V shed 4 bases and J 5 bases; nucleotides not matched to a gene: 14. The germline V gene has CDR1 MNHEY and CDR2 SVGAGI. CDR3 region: CASSSLYGGGPNNEQFF. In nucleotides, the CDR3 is TGTGCCAGCAGTTCGCTCTACGGGGGAGGGCCGAACAATGAGCAGTTCTTC.

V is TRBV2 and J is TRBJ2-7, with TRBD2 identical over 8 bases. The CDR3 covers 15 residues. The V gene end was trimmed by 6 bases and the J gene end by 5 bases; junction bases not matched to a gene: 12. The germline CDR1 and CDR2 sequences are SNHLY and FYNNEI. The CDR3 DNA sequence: TGTGCCAGCAGACTACCGGGACTAGTGGCCCACGAGCAGTACTTC. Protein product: CASRLPGLVAHEQYF.

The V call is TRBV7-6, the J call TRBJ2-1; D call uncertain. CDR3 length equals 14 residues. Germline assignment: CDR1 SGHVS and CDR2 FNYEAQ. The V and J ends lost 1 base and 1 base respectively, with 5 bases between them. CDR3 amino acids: CASSLEVSYNEQFF. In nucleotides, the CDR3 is TGTGCCAGCAGCTTAGAGGTTTCCTACAATGAGCAGTTCTTC.

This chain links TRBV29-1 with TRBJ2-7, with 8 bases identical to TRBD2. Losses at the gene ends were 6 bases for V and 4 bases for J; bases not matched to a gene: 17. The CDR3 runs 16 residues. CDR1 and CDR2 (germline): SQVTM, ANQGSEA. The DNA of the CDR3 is TGCAGCGTGGTTGGACTAGCCGGAGGGGTCAGGTACGAGCAGTACTTC. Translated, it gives CSVVGLAGGVRYEQYF.

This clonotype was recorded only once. The CDR3 DNA reads TGCAGCGTTGATCCGGGGAGGGGGCGATCCTATGGCTACACCTTC. It is translated as CSVDPGRGRSYGYTF. The gene calls are TRBV29-1 and TRBJ1-2, with TRBD1 matching 7 bases. The CDR3 has 15 residues. V was clipped by 3 bases and J by 4 bases; unmatched bases: 11. Germline CDR1 reads SQVTM; CDR2 reads ANQGSEA.

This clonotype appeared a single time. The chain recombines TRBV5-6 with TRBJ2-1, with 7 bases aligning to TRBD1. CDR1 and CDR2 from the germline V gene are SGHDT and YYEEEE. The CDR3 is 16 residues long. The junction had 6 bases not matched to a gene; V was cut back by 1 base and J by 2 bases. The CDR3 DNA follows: TGTGCCAGCAGCTTGCAACAGGGGATCACCTACAATGAGCAGTTCTTC. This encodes CASSLQQGITYNEQFF. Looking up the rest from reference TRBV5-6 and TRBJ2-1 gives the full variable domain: DAGVTQSPTHLIKTRGQQVTLRCSPKSGHDTVSWYQQALGQGPQFIFQYYEEEERQRGNFPDRFSGHQFPNYSSELNVNALLLGDSALYLCASSLQQGITYNEQFFGPGTRLTVL.

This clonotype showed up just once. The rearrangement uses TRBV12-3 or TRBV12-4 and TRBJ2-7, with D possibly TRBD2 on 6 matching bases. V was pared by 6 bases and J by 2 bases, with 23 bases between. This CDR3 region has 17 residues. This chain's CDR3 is CASSHHVARGWTYEQYF. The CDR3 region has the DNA TGTGCCAGCAGCCACCACGTTGCCCGGGGGTGGACCTACGAGCAGTACTTC.

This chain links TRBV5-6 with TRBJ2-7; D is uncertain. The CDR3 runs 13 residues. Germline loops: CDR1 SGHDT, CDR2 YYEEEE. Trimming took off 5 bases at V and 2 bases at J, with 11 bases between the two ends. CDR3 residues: CASRPQLTYEQYF. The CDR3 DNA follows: TGTGCCAGCAGACCTCAGCTAACCTACGAGCAGTACTTC.